This entry lists 30 T cell receptor beta chains sequenced from one sample in a study of PD-1 blockade in mismatch repair-deficient tumors. Generated by immunoSEQ multiplex PCR, the TCRdb table keeps only in-frame clones and is missing some. Of roughly 48,000 clones in the sample, 77% were seen once. The sequences come from PBMCs, collected before pembrolizumab treatment. These receptors were taken from an adult with mismatch repair-deficient cancer.

The chain links TRBV4-2 to TRBJ2-1; unclear D gene. The germline gives CDR1 LGHNA, CDR2 YNFKEQ. The CDR3 runs 16 residues. Trimming took off 0 bases at V and 7 bases at J, with 16 bases between the two ends. The CDR3 DNA reads TGTGCCAGCAGCCAAGATCCCTCCGTCAGCATAAATGAGCAGTTCTTC. Translation gives CASSQDPSVSINEQFF.

V is TRBV7-2 and J is TRBJ2-7; 8 bases are shared with TRBD1. Germline CDR1 and CDR2: SGHTA and FQGNSA. V lost 6 bases, J lost 2 bases, and 3 bases stayed unmatched. This CDR3 is built from 13 residues. The CDR3 DNA follows: TGTGCCAGCAGATCGACAGGGGCCTACGAGCAGTACTTC. Amino acid sequence: CASRSTGAYEQYF.

This chain connects TRBV5-1 to TRBJ1-1; D possibly corresponds to TRBD1 (5 bases). This CDR3 spans 15 amino acids. Trimming left V 0 bases short and J 1 base short, with 10 bases between. CDR1 SGHRS and CDR2 YFSETQ come from the germline V gene. The CDR3 here is CASSLVRAQNTEAFF. DNA of the CDR3: TGCGCCAGCAGCTTGGTCAGGGCGCAGAACACTGAAGCTTTCTTT.

The rearrangement joins TRBV4-1 to TRBJ2-3; D gene ambiguous. V lost 4 bases and J 6 bases, leaving 11 bases between the germline ends. Germline V gene lookup returns CDR1 MGHRA and CDR2 YSYEKL. This CDR3 comprises 13 residues. In DNA form, the CDR3 reads TGCGCCAGCAGCCTAGAAGGGCATGATACGCAGTATTTT. As protein: CASSLEGHDTQYF.

V and J are TRBV11-2 and TRBJ2-4, with D possibly TRBD2 on 6 matching bases. The CDR3 is made up of 14 amino acids. V shed 5 bases and J shed 5 bases, with 13 bases lying between them. Germline values: CDR1 SGHAT, CDR2 FQNNGV. The CDR3 nucleotides read TGTGCCAGCAGCAGGACCCCGGGGGAAAACATTCAGTACTTC. As protein: CASSRTPGENIQYF.

This clone was picked up a small number of times. The chain employs TRBV13 and TRBJ1-2; no clear D. The CDR3 runs 11 residues. V lost 8 bases, J lost 5 bases, and 9 bases lay in between. The germline gives CDR1 PRHDT, CDR2 FYEKMQ (reference sequence). CDR3 in DNA: TGTGCCAGCGGCCGCGGGTATGGCTACACCTTC. Translated: CASGRGYGYTF.

This clone has only one observation. This chain connects TRBV5-1 to TRBJ1-2; D remains unclear. V dropped 0 bases and J dropped 11 bases, with 8 bases sitting between them. The germline CDR1 and CDR2 sequences are SGHRS and YFSETQ. The CDR3 covers 11 residues. CDR3 loop: CASSLEGFYTF. In DNA, the CDR3 is TGCGCCAGCAGCTTGGAGGGTTTTTACACCTTC. Based on the CDR3 plus reference TRBV5-1 and TRBJ1-2, the full variable domain is KAGVTQTPRYLIKTRGQQVTLSCSPISGHRSVSWYQQTPGQGLQFLFEYFSETQRNKGNFPGRFSGRQFSNSRSEMNVSTLELGDSALYLCASSLEGFYTFGSGTRLTVV.

This clone has a handful of counts. V and J are TRBV30 and TRBJ1-2; 8 bases agree with TRBD1. After removal of 3 bases from V and 4 bases from J, the junction contained 4 bases not matched to a gene. Germline V gives CDR1 GTSNPN, CDR2 SVGIG (reference sequence). This CDR3 comprises 13 residues. CDR3 DNA: TGTGCCTGGAGCGGACAGGGCCGCTATGGCTACACCTTC. Protein: CAWSGQGRYGYTF.

The chain couples TRBV5-1 to TRBJ1-1; D is possibly TRBD1 (5 bases). The CDR3 covers 17 residues. The germline gives CDR1 SGHRS, CDR2 YFSETQ. Trimming pared 2 bases from V and 3 bases from J, leaving 20 bases between. The chain's CDR3 is CASSFHRDRSWDTEAFF. CDR3 coding DNA: TGCGCCAGCAGCTTCCACCGGGACCGCAGCTGGGACACTGAAGCTTTCTTT.

This chain links TRBV4-2 with TRBJ1-2; 9 positions match TRBD1. The V segment lost 4 bases and the J segment 6 bases; nucleotides outside the gene matches: 9. Germline V gene lookup returns CDR1 LGHNA and CDR2 YNFKEQ. The CDR3 is made up of 15 amino acids. The DNA for the CDR3 is TGTGCCAGCAGCCTAAGTCTCAGGACAGGGGATGGCTACACCTTC. Protein product: CASSLSLRTGDGYTF.

The chain couples TRBV5-6 to TRBJ2-7; 13 bases map to TRBD2. Germline V CDR1 and CDR2: SGHDT, YYEEEE. The CDR3 sequence is 17 residues long. V trimming: 3 bases; J trimming: 1 base; junction bases outside the gene matches: 7. This CDR3 is CASSSTGLAGVSYEQYF. CDR3 bases: TGTGCCAGCAGCTCCACCGGACTAGCGGGAGTTTCCTACGAGCAGTACTTC.

The rearrangement uses TRBV15 and TRBJ2-5; 10 positions agree with TRBD2. Germline CDR1 reads LNHNV; CDR2 reads YYDKDF (reference sequence). V trimming: 5 bases; J trimming: 3 bases; junction bases outside the gene matches: 3. There are 14 residues in the CDR3. CDR3 in DNA: TGTGCCACCAGCTCGCTAGCGGGAGAAGAGACCCAGTACTTC. Amino acids: CATSSLAGEETQYF.

The CDR3 sequence: CASSFGSQETQYF. CDR3 bases: TGTGCCAGCAGCTTCGGGAGCCAAGAGACCCAGTACTTC. The chain recombines TRBV7-3 with TRBJ2-5; perhaps TRBD2 as D (6 bases). This CDR3 region has 13 residues. Trimming removed 3 bases from V and 1 base from J, with 6 bases in between. Per the germline V gene, CDR1 is SGHTA and CDR2 is FQGTGA.

This chain joins TRBV12-5 and TRBJ2-3; 9 bases agree with TRBD2. Germline CDR1 and CDR2: LGHNT and FRNRAP. The V gene end was trimmed by 6 bases and the J gene end by 3 bases; junction bases not matched to a gene: 10. The CDR3 has 16 amino acids. CDR3 DNA: TGTGCTAGTGGGACTAGCGGATCTCAAGGTACAGATACGCAGTATTTT. This gives the protein CASGTSGSQGTDTQYF.

The CDR3 protein is CASSLKQPEAFF. Here the CDR3 DNA reads TGTGCCAGCAGCTTAAAACAGCCTGAAGCTTTCTTT. J is TRBJ1-1 and V is TRBV7-9; unclear D gene. Trimming removed 2 bases from V and 6 bases from J, with 7 bases in between. This CDR3 has 12 residues. Germline CDR1 SEHNR, CDR2 FQNEAQ (reference sequence).

Here the CDR3 reads CASSEADLPPEQFF. DNA for the CDR3: TGTGCCAGTAGCGAAGCGGACTTACCCCCTGAGCAGTTCTTC. This chain joins TRBV19 and TRBJ2-1; tentative D call: TRBD2 (5 bases). Trimming pared 6 bases from V and 9 bases from J, leaving 18 bases between. The CDR3 extends over 14 amino acids. Looked up from germline, CDR1 is LNHDA and CDR2 is SQIVND (reference sequence). Using reference TRBV19 and TRBJ2-1 for the parts outside the CDR3, the full variable domain is DGGITQSPKYLFRKEGQNVTLSCEQNLNHDAMYWYRQDPGQGLRLIYYSQIVNDFQKGDIAEGYSVSREKKESFPLTVTSAQKNPTAFYLCASSEADLPPEQFFGPGTRLTVL.

The genes are TRBV5-1 and TRBJ2-2; D could derive from TRBD1 or TRBD2 (5 bases each). Trimming took 0 bases from V and 4 from J, leaving 13 bases between them. The CDR3 extends over 16 amino acids. The germline V gene encodes CDR1 SGHRS and CDR2 YFSETQ. As DNA, the CDR3 is TGCGCCAGCAGCTTGGTATCCGGGGCGGGCACCGGGGAGCTGTTTTTT. Its translation is CASSLVSGAGTGELFF.

The gene calls are TRBV25-1 and TRBJ2-1; D gene ambiguous. Germline loops: CDR1 MGHDK, CDR2 SYGVNS. V lost 6 bases and J 0 bases, leaving 6 bases between the germline ends. The CDR3 length is 13 residues. CDR3 protein: CASSASSYNEQFF. Written as DNA, the CDR3 is TGTGCCAGCAGCGCGAGCTCCTACAATGAGCAGTTCTTC.

CDR3 sequence reads: CASSPGSGNEQFF. DNA of the CDR3: TGTGCCAGCAGCCCAGGGTCAGGCAATGAGCAGTTCTTC. The chain has TRBV27 and TRBJ2-1; D is perhaps TRBD1 (5 bases). Germline CDR1 MNHEY, CDR2 SMNVEV (reference sequence). The CDR3 is 13 amino acids. V was pared by 6 bases and J by 6 bases, with 12 bases between.

This sequence joins TRBV19 and TRBJ2-1, with TRBD1 as a possible D gene (6 bases). Trimming removed 5 bases from V and 4 bases from J, with 9 bases in between. Per the germline V gene, CDR1 is LNHDA and CDR2 is SQIVND (reference sequence). The CDR3 has 13 residues. The CDR3 reads CASSSDSYNEQFF. CDR3 in DNA: TGTGCCAGTAGTTCGGACAGTTACAATGAGCAGTTCTTC. Full variable domain (outside the CDR3, taken from reference TRBV19 and TRBJ2-1): DGGITQSPKYLFRKEGQNVTLSCEQNLNHDAMYWYRQDPGQGLRLIYYSQIVNDFQKGDIAEGYSVSREKKESFPLTVTSAQKNPTAFYLCASSSDSYNEQFFGPGTRLTVL.

This clone was detected a few times. The rearrangement links TRBV5-8 to TRBJ2-1, with D perhaps matching TRBD1 (6 bases). The V gene lost 4 bases and the J gene lost 7 bases, with 24 bases spanning the gap. Germline V gives CDR1 SGHTS, CDR2 YDEGEE. The CDR3 consists of 17 residues. The CDR3 here is CASSPPALWGLKNEQFF. CDR3 nucleotides: TGTGCCAGCAGCCCGCCGGCCCTTTGGGGGCTGAAAAATGAGCAGTTCTTC.

The chain combines TRBV5-5 with TRBJ1-1, with D perhaps matching TRBD1 (5 bases). V shed 0 bases and J shed 3 bases, with 12 bases lying between them. This CDR3 comprises 15 residues. The germline gives CDR1 SGHKS, CDR2 YYEKEE (reference sequence). DNA of the CDR3: TGTGCCAGCAGCTTGGTCGGCAGGGTACACACTGAAGCTTTCTTT. It codes for CASSLVGRVHTEAFF.

As to this clone: At one boundary the junction diverges from the germline segment, which might be a read error. The chain couples TRBV5-6 to TRBJ2-7; TRBD1 matches at 7 bases. The germline gives CDR1 SGHDT, CDR2 YYEEEE. The CDR3 is made up of 12 amino acids. The CDR3: CASSLRWTGLDF. The CDR3 DNA reads as TGTGCCAGCAGCTTGCGGTGGACAGGCCTCGACTTC. The variable domain in full, with the rest retrieved from reference TRBV5-6 and TRBJ2-7, is DAGVTQSPTHLIKTRGQQVTLRCSPKSGHDTVSWYQQALGQGPQFIFQYYEEEERQRGNFPDRFSGHQFPNYSSELNVNALLLGDSALYLCASSLRWTGLDFGPGTRLTVT.

The sample holds one count of this clone. V gene TRBV19 combines with J gene TRBJ1-5, with 7 positions matching TRBD1. The CDR3 has 13 amino acids. Losses at the gene ends were 7 bases for V and 5 bases for J; bases not matched to a gene: 5. The germline V gene has CDR1 LNHDA and CDR2 SQIVND (reference sequence). The CDR3 sequence: CASMGQTYQPQHF. The CDR3 DNA reads as TGTGCCAGTATGGGACAGACATATCAGCCCCAGCATTTT.

This chain's CDR3 is CSVAAGGRFYEQYF. For the CDR3, the DNA is TGCAGCGTTGCCGCGGGTGGGCGGTTCTACGAGCAGTACTTC. The rearrangement links TRBV29-1 to TRBJ2-7, with D perhaps matching TRBD2 (5 bases). This CDR3 has 14 amino acids. Germline CDR1 is SQVTM and CDR2 is ANQGSEA. V lost 4 bases and J 3 bases, leaving 16 bases between the germline ends.

The table lists this clone with a count of one. The rearrangement uses TRBV4-1 and TRBJ2-2, with 8 bases that match TRBD2. V shed 0 bases, J shed 2 bases, and the junction held 5 bases outside the gene matches. The germline V gene has CDR1 MGHRA and CDR2 YSYEKL. This CDR3 is built from 17 residues. The CDR3 sequence is CASSQDRSGSNTGELFF. The CDR3 coding sequence is TGCGCCAGCAGCCAAGATAGAAGCGGGAGTAACACCGGGGAGCTGTTTTTT.

The chain is built from TRBV7-9 and TRBJ1-1; 9 bases align to TRBD1. The germline V gene encodes CDR1 SEHNR and CDR2 FQNEAQ (reference sequence). CDR3 length: 18 residues. Trimming at V came to 1 base and at J to 1 base, leaving 10 bases not matched to a gene. The CDR3 DNA reads TGTGCCAGCAGCTTAGAATGGGGCAACAGGGGGCAGAACACTGAAGCTTTCTTT. Its translation: CASSLEWGNRGQNTEAFF.

The chain combines TRBV14 with TRBJ2-5, with a tentative D call TRBD1 (5 bases). The ends were cut back, 1 base at V and 5 bases at J, with 11 bases in the middle. The CDR3 contains 14 residues. Germline V lookup: CDR1 SGHDN, CDR2 FVKESK. The CDR3 loop is CASSQGQGWETQYF. Written as DNA, the CDR3 is TGTGCCAGCAGCCAAGGTCAGGGATGGGAGACCCAGTACTTC.

In its sample, this clone was seen once. The chain has TRBV12-2 and TRBJ2-7; the table assigns TRBD2, which was not confirmed against the DNA. TRBV12-2 is a pseudogene locus. The CDR3 runs 17 residues. CDR3 region: CASRRTSGRIGTYEQYF. As DNA, the CDR3 is TGTGCAAGTCGCAGGACTAGCGGGAGGATCGGGACCTACGAGCAGTACTTC.

CDR3 coding DNA: TGTGCCAGCAGCTCAGCTGAGGGGCGGGGAGCCTACGAGCAGTACTTC. Amino acids: CASSSAEGRGAYEQYF. The V gene is TRBV13, the J gene TRBJ2-7; TRBD2 is a possible D gene (6 bases). Trimming cost V 4 bases and J 2 bases, with 18 bases left between them. Per germline, CDR1 PRHDT and CDR2 FYEKMQ (reference sequence). CDR3 length: 16 residues.